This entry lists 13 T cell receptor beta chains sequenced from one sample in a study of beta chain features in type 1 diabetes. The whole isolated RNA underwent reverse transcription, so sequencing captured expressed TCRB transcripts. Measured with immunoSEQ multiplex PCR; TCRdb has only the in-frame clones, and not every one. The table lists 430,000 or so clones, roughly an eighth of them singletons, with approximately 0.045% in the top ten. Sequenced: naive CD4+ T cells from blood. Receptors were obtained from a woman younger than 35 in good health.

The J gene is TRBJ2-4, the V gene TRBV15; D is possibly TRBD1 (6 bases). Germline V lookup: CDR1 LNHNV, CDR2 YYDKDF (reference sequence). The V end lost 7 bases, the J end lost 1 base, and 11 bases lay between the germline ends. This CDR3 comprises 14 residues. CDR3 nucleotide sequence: TGTGCCACCAAGTCAGGGGATGCCAAAAACATTCAGTACTTC. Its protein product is CATKSGDAKNIQYF.

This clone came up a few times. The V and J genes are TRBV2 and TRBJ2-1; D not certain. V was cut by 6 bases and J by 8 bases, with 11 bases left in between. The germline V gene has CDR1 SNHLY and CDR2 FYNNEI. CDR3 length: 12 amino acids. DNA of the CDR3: TGTGCCAGCAGCCAGAAGTGGGATGAGCAGTTCTTC. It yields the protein CASSQKWDEQFF.

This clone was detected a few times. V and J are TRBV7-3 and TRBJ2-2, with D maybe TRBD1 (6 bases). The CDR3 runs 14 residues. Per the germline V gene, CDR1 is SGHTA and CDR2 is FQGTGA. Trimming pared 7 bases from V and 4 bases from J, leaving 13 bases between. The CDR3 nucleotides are TGTGCCAGCAAAACCGGGACATCCACCGGGGAGCTGTTTTTT. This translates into CASKTGTSTGELFF. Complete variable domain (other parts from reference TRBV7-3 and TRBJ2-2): GAGVSQTPSNKVTEKGKYVELRCDPISGHTALYWYRQSLGQGPEFLIYFQGTGAADDSGLPNDRFFAVRPEGSVSTLKIQRTERGDSAVYLCASKTGTSTGELFFGEGSRLTVL.

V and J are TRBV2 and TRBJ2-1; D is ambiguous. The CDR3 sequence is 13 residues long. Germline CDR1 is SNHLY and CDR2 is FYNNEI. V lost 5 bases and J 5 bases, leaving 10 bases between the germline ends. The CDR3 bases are TGTGCCAGCAGTTCATGGGGTAACAATGAGCAGTTCTTC. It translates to CASSSWGNNEQFF.

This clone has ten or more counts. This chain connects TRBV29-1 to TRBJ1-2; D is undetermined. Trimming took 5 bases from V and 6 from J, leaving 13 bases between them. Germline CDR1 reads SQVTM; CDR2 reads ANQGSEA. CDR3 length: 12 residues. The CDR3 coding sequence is TGCAGCGTTTTCTCCACGGGAGATGGCTACACCTTC. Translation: CSVFSTGDGYTF. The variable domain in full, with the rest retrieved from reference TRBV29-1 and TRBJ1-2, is SAVISQKPSRDICQRGTSLTIQCQVDSQVTMMFWYRQQPGQSLTLIATANQGSEATYESGFVIDKFPISRPNLTFSTLTVSNMSPEDSSIYLCSVFSTGDGYTFGSGTRLTVV.

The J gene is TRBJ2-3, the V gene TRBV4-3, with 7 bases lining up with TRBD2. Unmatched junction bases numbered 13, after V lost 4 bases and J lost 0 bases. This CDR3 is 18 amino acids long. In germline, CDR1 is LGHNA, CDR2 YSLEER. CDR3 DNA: TGCGCCAGCAGCCCACGGATAGCGGGCTTATCTAGCACAGATACGCAGTATTTT. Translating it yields CASSPRIAGLSSTDTQYF.

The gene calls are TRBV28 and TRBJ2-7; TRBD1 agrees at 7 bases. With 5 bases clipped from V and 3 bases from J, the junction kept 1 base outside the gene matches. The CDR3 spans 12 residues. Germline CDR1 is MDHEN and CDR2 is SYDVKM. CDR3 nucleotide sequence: TGTGCCAGCAGTCACAGGGGCTACGAGCAGTACGTC. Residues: CASSHRGYEQYV.

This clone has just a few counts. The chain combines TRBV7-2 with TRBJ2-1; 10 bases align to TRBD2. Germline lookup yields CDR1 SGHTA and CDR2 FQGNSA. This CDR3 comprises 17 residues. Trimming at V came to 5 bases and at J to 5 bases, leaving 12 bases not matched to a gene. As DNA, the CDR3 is TGTGCCAGCAGCCCTCAGCCGGGACTAGCGAACCACAATGAGCAGTTCTTC. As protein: CASSPQPGLANHNEQFF.

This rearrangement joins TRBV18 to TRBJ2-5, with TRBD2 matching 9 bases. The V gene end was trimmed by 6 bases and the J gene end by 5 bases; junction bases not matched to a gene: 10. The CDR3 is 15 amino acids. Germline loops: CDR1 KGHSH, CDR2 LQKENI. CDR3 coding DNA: TGTGCCAGCTCCTCACTGCCTAGCGGGGCGGAGACCCAGTACTTC. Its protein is CASSSLPSGAETQYF. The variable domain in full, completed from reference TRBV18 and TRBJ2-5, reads NAGVMQNPRHLVRRRGQEARLRCSPMKGHSHVYWYRQLPEEGLKFMVYLQKENIIDESGMPKERFSAEFPKEGPSILRIQQVVRGDSAAYFCASSSLPSGAETQYFGPGTRLLVL.

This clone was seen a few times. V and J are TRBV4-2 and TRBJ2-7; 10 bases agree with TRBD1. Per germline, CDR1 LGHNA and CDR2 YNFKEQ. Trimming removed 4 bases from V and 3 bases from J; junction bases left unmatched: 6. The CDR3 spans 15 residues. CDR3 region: CASSPRDRGNYEQYF. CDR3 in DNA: TGTGCCAGCAGCCCCCGGGACAGGGGCAACTACGAGCAGTACTTC.

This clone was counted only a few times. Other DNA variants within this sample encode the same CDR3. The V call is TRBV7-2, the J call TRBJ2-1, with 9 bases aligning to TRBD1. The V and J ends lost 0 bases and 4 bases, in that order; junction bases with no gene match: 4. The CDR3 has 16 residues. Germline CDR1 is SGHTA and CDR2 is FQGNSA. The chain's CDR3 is CASSLAGDRGYNEQFF. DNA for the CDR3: TGTGCCAGCAGCTTAGCAGGAGACAGGGGGTACAATGAGCAGTTCTTC.

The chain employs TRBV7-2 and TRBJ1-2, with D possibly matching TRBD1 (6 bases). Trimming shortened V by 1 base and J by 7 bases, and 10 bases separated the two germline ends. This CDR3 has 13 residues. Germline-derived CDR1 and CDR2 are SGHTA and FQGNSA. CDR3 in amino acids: CASSLEGVTGYTF. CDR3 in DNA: TGTGCCAGCAGCTTAGAGGGGGTTACTGGCTACACCTTC.

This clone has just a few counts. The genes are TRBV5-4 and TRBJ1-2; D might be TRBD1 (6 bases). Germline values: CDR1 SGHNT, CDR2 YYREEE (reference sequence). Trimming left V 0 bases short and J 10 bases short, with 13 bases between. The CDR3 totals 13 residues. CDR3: CASSLASRGSYTF. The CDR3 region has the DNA TGTGCCAGCAGCTTGGCCTCCAGGGGATCCTACACCTTC.